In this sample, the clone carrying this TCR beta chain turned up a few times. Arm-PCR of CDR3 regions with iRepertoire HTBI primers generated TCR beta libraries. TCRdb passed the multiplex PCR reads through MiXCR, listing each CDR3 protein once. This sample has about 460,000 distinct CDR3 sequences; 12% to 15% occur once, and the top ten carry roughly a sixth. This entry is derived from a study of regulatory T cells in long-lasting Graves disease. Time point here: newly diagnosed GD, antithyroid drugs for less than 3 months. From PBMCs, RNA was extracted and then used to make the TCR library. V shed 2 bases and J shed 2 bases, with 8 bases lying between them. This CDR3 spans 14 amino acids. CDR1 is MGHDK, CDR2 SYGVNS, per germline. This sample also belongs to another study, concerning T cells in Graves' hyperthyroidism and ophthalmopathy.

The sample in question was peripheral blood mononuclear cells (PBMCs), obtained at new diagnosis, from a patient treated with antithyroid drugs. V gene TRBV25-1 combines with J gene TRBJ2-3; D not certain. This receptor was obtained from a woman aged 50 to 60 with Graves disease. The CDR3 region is CASSEGPTTDTQYF. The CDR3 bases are TGTGCCAGCAGTGAAGGTCCTACCACAGATACGCAGTATTTT. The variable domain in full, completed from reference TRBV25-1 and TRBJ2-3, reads EADIYQTPRYLVIGTGKKITLECSQTMGHDKMYWYQQDPGMELHLIHYSYGVNSTEKGDLSSESTVSRIRTEHFPLTLESARPSHTSQYLCASSEGPTTDTQYFGPGTRLTVL.